Presented here are 12 T cell receptor beta chains from one specimen sequenced in a study of blood T cell repertoires in COVID-19. The protocol was immunoSEQ multiplex PCR, while the TCRdb copy is restricted to in-frame clones and leaves out a portion. Of 150,000 or so clones listed, approximately 89% are singletons. Sequenced material: peripheral blood. These receptors were taken from a man aged 50 to 60 with acute or convalescent COVID-19.

The chain couples TRBV27 to TRBJ2-5, with 9 bases lining up with TRBD1. V dropped 6 bases and J dropped 3; count of bases not matched to a gene: 2. CDR3 length: 13 residues. Germline lookup yields CDR1 MNHEY and CDR2 SMNVEV (reference sequence). CDR3 nucleotides: TGTGCCAGCAGCAGGGACAGGGAAGAGACCCAGTACTTC. It yields the protein CASSRDREETQYF.

This chain joins TRBV6-6 and TRBJ2-7, with 8 bases lining up with TRBD2. Germline assignment: CDR1 MNHNY and CDR2 SVGAGI (reference sequence). The V gene end was trimmed by 3 bases and the J gene end by 3 bases; junction bases not matched to a gene: 4. The CDR3 runs 14 residues. CDR3 sequence (DNA): TGTGCCAGCAGTTATCCCGGGGGGGACTACGAGCAGTACTTC. It yields the protein CASSYPGGDYEQYF.

The CDR3: CASSSSGGTDTQYF. The CDR3 DNA reads as TGTGCCAGCAGTTCTAGCGGCGGCACAGATACGCAGTATTTT. This chain uses TRBV28 with TRBJ2-3; the match to TRBD2 covers 7 bases. The V segment lost 4 bases and the J segment 1 base; nucleotides outside the gene matches: 2. CDR3 size: 14 residues. In germline, CDR1 is MDHEN, CDR2 SYDVKM.

V gene TRBV18 combines with J gene TRBJ1-1; TRBD1 agrees at 7 bases. CDR1 and CDR2 (germline): KGHSH, LQKENI. Trimming at V came to 5 bases and at J to 1 base, leaving 4 bases not matched to a gene. This CDR3 is 14 amino acids long. CDR3 sequence (DNA): TGTGCCAGCTCAACAAACAGGGGGAACACTGAAGCTTTCTTT. Translating it yields CASSTNRGNTEAFF. Using reference TRBV18 and TRBJ1-1 for the parts outside the CDR3, the full variable domain is NAGVMQNPRHLVRRRGQEARLRCSPMKGHSHVYWYRQLPEEGLKFMVYLQKENIIDESGMPKERFSAEFPKEGPSILRIQQVVRGDSAAYFCASSTNRGNTEAFFGQGTRLTVV.

V gene TRBV11-3 combines with J gene TRBJ1-1; TRBD1 agrees at 8 bases. The CDR3 has 12 residues. Germline-derived CDR1 and CDR2 are SGHNT and YENEEA. V dropped 5 bases and J dropped 10; count of bases not matched to a gene: 6. CDR3 in DNA: TGTGCCAGCAGCCCCGGAACAGGGGGAGCTTTCTTT. It specifies CASSPGTGGAFF. Full variable domain (rest looked up from reference TRBV11-3 and TRBJ1-1): EAGVVQSPRYKIIEKKQPVAFWCNPISGHNTLYWYLQNLGQGPELLIRYENEEAVDDSQLPKDRFSAERLKGVDSTLKIQPAELGDSAVYLCASSPGTGGAFFGQGTRLTVV.

The chain is built from TRBV3-1 (or the pseudogene TRBV3-2) and TRBJ2-3; 9 bases agree with TRBD2. The ends lost 4 bases at V and 6 bases at J; junction bases unmatched: 14. Germline CDR1 is LGHDT and CDR2 is YNNKEL (reference sequence). This CDR3 spans 17 amino acids. The CDR3 sequence: CASSLYGGRAGSDTQYF. The CDR3 region has the DNA TGTGCCAGCAGCCTCTACGGCGGGAGGGCCGGAAGTGATACGCAGTATTTT.

The rearrangement links TRBV6-1 to TRBJ2-1; weak D call: TRBD1 (6 bases). Germline values: CDR1 MNHNS, CDR2 SASEGT. This CDR3 has 16 amino acids. V was cut by 3 bases and J by 8 bases, with 20 bases left in between. The CDR3 loop is CASSDSGAGALDEQFF. As DNA, the CDR3 is TGTGCCAGCAGTGATAGTGGGGCAGGGGCCCTGGATGAGCAGTTCTTC.

The chain is built from TRBV10-2 and TRBJ1-2; the D gene is possibly TRBD1 (5 bases). V gave up 2 bases and J gave up 8 bases, with 15 bases separating them. There are 14 residues in the CDR3. CDR1 WSHSY and CDR2 SAAADI come from the germline V gene. The CDR3 bases are TGCGCCAGCAGTGAGGTTGGGGGGGTAAGAGGCTACACCTTC. This translates into CASSEVGGVRGYTF.

This rearrangement joins TRBV28 to TRBJ1-5, with 10 bases identical to TRBD1. V trimming: 4 bases; J trimming: 4 bases; junction bases outside the gene matches: 10. The CDR3 sequence is 17 residues long. Germline V gene sequence: CDR1 MDHEN, CDR2 SYDVKM. CDR3 sequence: CASSSRTGGTYNQPQHF. CDR3 sequence (DNA): TGTGCCAGCAGTTCCCGGACAGGGGGGACCTATAATCAGCCCCAGCATTTT.

This clone came up once. This rearrangement joins TRBV12-3 or TRBV12-4 to TRBJ1-2; weak D call: TRBD1 (6 bases). Trimming left V 7 bases short and J 7 bases short, with 10 bases between. The CDR3 loop spans 11 amino acids. Here the CDR3 DNA reads TGTGCCAGCACCAGGACAGCTGGCTACACCTTC. Translated: CASTRTAGYTF.

The V and J genes are TRBV7-2 and TRBJ2-3; 8 bases align to TRBD1. Germline CDR1 SGHTA, CDR2 FQGNSA. The CDR3 is 15 amino acids. V lost 6 bases, J lost 2 bases, and 7 bases stayed unmatched. The CDR3 region has the DNA TGTGCCAGCAGGAGCCGGGACAGGTACACAGATACGCAGTATTTT. Encoded protein: CASRSRDRYTDTQYF.

The V and J genes are TRBV5-1 and TRBJ1-2, with a weak D call TRBD1 (5 bases). Germline loops: CDR1 SGHRS, CDR2 YFSETQ. The CDR3 is 14 residues long. Trimming removed 0 bases at V and 4 bases at J, with 10 bases between. The CDR3 is CASSLEGIGYGYTF. The CDR3 DNA is TGCGCCAGCAGCTTGGAGGGGATCGGCTATGGCTACACCTTC.